These 21 T cell receptor beta chains originate from one sample sequenced in a study of blood T cells in healthy people across ages. Sample-barcoded 5' priming and a J-beta primer mix drove a second PCR of roughly 7 to 11 cycles. TCRdb called the 5' RACE reads again in MiXCR, with one record for every CDR3 protein. The sample shows some 710,000 distinct CDR3 sequences, around half of them seen only once. Sequenced input: blood. The origin of the receptors is a man aged 80 or over in good health.

This clonotype has only a few counts. The chain links TRBV3-1 to TRBJ2-7; D gene unclear. CDR3 length equals 11 residues. Trimming cost V 1 base and J 6 bases, with 4 bases left between them. Germline CDR1 is LGHDT and CDR2 is YNNKEL (reference sequence). DNA for the CDR3: TGTGCCAGCAGCCAAGCGGCCGAGCAGTACTTC. This sequence encodes CASSQAAEQYF.

V usage is TRBV29-1 and J usage is TRBJ2-1; D is possibly TRBD2 (5 bases). V was trimmed by 4 bases and J by 3 bases, leaving 19 bases between them. The CDR3 runs 16 residues. Germline CDR1 and CDR2: SQVTM and ANQGSEA. For the CDR3, the DNA is TGCAGCGTTGTAGTTTCCGGAGCGGAGAGCTACAATGAGCAGTTCTTC. It codes for CSVVVSGAESYNEQFF.

This clonotype appeared once. The chain couples TRBV25-1 to TRBJ2-7; the D is unclear. Germline CDR1 reads MGHDK; CDR2 reads SYGVNS. The CDR3 length is 13 residues. Trimming took off 1 base at V and 3 bases at J, with 7 bases between the two ends. DNA for the CDR3: TGTGCCAGCAGTGAATTTATTGGCTACGAGCAGTACTTC. Translated: CASSEFIGYEQYF.

CDR3 nucleotide sequence: TGCAGCGTCGCGGGACAGTCGAACACTGAAGCTTTCTTT. This encodes CSVAGQSNTEAFF. The chain employs TRBV29-1 and TRBJ1-1; 7 nucleotides line up with TRBD1. V lost 6 bases, J lost 1 base, and 5 bases stayed unmatched. The CDR3 extends over 13 amino acids. The germline CDR1 and CDR2 sequences are SQVTM and ANQGSEA.

This clonotype occurred many times. The rearrangement links TRBV25-1 to TRBJ1-4; 7 bases map to TRBD1. V gave up 7 bases and J gave up 5 bases; unmatched junction bases: 1. There are 12 residues in the CDR3. CDR1 and CDR2 (germline): MGHDK, SYGVNS. CDR3 loop: CASKGQNEKLFF. The CDR3 coding sequence is TGTGCCAGCAAGGGACAGAATGAAAAACTGTTTTTT.

This rearrangement joins TRBV9 to TRBJ2-7, with 10 bases fitting TRBD2. Germline values: CDR1 SGDLS, CDR2 YYNGEE. This CDR3 contains 15 residues. V shed 0 bases and J 3 bases; nucleotides not matched to a gene: 3. The CDR3 reads CASSVDPSGSYEQYF. The CDR3 region has the DNA TGTGCCAGCAGCGTAGATCCTAGCGGGAGCTACGAGCAGTACTTC.

This CDR3 is CASNPTRGDEQYF. The DNA for the CDR3 is TGTGCCAGTAACCCGACACGGGGAGACGAGCAGTACTTC. The chain carries TRBV19 and TRBJ2-7; tentatively, D is TRBD2 (5 bases). Trimming took off 7 bases at V and 5 bases at J, with 15 bases between the two ends. Germline V lookup: CDR1 LNHDA, CDR2 SQIVND (reference sequence). The CDR3 is made up of 13 amino acids.

The V call is TRBV7-2, the J call TRBJ2-3; the D gene is possibly TRBD1 (6 bases). V lost 1 base and J lost 2, with 13 bases in between. This CDR3 comprises 16 residues. Per germline, CDR1 SGHTA and CDR2 FQGNSA. The CDR3 sequence: CASSLGTVVFTDTQYF. CDR3 sequence (DNA): TGTGCCAGCAGCTTAGGGACAGTGGTGTTCACAGATACGCAGTATTTT. The whole variable domain, remainder taken from reference TRBV7-2 and TRBJ2-3, is GAGVSQSPSNKVTEKGKDVELRCDPISGHTALYWYRQSLGQGLEFLIYFQGNSAPDKSGLPSDRFSAERTGGSVSTLTIQRTQQEDSAVYLCASSLGTVVFTDTQYFGPGTRLTVL.

The chain uses TRBV14 and TRBJ2-3; D is perhaps TRBD2 (5 bases). V gave up 3 bases and J gave up 8 bases, with 12 bases separating them. The V gene's germline CDR1 is SGHDN and CDR2 FVKESK. The CDR3 consists of 13 residues. The CDR3 DNA follows: TGTGCCAGCAGCCATACTAGTTCTCGTACGCAGTATTTT. It translates to CASSHTSSRTQYF.

J is TRBJ2-5 and V is TRBV5-4; either TRBD1 or TRBD2 may supply D (6 bases each). Looked up from germline, CDR1 is SGHNT and CDR2 is YYREEE (reference sequence). V was trimmed by 4 bases and J by 4 bases, leaving 17 bases between them. The CDR3 is made up of 15 amino acids. The CDR3 loop reads CASSPEIRGLETQYF. CDR3 in DNA: TGTGCCAGCAGCCCGGAGATCCGGGGGCTAGAGACCCAGTACTTC.

The chain links TRBV4-2 to TRBJ2-3; 10 bases fit TRBD2. The germline V gene has CDR1 LGHNA and CDR2 YNFKEQ. The CDR3 spans 16 residues. V shed 1 base and J 2 bases; nucleotides not matched to a gene: 3. This chain's CDR3 is CASSQVLAGATDTQYF. In DNA, the CDR3 is TGTGCCAGCAGCCAAGTCCTAGCGGGAGCCACAGATACGCAGTATTTT.

This clonotype was observed at least ten times. The chain is built from TRBV29-1 and TRBJ1-5; 9 positions agree with TRBD1. After removal of 6 bases from V and 4 bases from J, the junction contained 4 bases not matched to a gene. The germline CDR1 and CDR2 sequences are SQVTM and ANQGSEA. The CDR3 has 13 residues. DNA for the CDR3: TGCAGCGTATCGGACAGGGGTAATCAGCCCCAGCATTTT. Translation: CSVSDRGNQPQHF.

The rearrangement joins TRBV29-1 to TRBJ1-1, with 9 positions matching TRBD1. The CDR3 is 14 amino acids. Per the germline V gene, CDR1 is SQVTM and CDR2 is ANQGSEA. J gave up 4 bases and V 6 bases, and 9 bases lay outside the gene matches. The CDR3 is CSVVPGQGRTEAFF. The CDR3, as DNA: TGCAGCGTCGTTCCGGGACAGGGTCGCACTGAAGCTTTCTTT.

V and J are TRBV20-1 and TRBJ1-4; TRBD1 might be the D (6 bases). Germline V gives CDR1 DFQATT, CDR2 SNEGSKA (reference sequence). Deletions cut 3 bases from V and 10 bases from J, with 21 bases between. CDR3 length: 15 residues. The CDR3 nucleotides read TGCAGTGCTAGGGATGTGGGGCAGGGGCAGGGAAAACTGTTTTTT. Its protein product is CSARDVGQGQGKLFF.

This clonotype was observed a handful of times. This sequence joins TRBV7-3 and TRBJ2-1, with TRBD2 matching over 7 bases. Trimming cost V 5 bases and J 7 bases; bases outside gene matches: 11. The CDR3 runs to 15 residues. Germline CDR1 and CDR2: SGHTA and FQGTGA. The CDR3, as DNA: TGTGCCAGCAGCCTCCTGGCGGGAGAAGCGAATGAGCAGTTCTTC. Protein product: CASSLLAGEANEQFF.

This clonotype has a count of ten or more. CDR3 nucleotides: TGTGCCAGCAGCTATCTCCTACAAGAGACCCAGTACTTC. Protein: CASSYLLQETQYF. The rearrangement uses TRBV7-2 and TRBJ2-5; no clear D. This CDR3 is 13 amino acids long. Trimming cost V 4 bases and J 2 bases, with 8 bases left between them. Germline-derived CDR1 and CDR2 are SGHTA and FQGNSA.

This clonotype came up a few times. The rearrangement links TRBV29-1 to TRBJ2-3; D possibly matches TRBD1 or TRBD2 (5 bases each). The germline V and J ends were trimmed by 6 bases and 0 bases, with 22 bases remaining between them. The CDR3 sequence is 17 residues long. The germline gives CDR1 SQVTM, CDR2 ANQGSEA. CDR3 residues: CSVLTGTARISTDTQYF. The DNA of the CDR3 is TGCAGCGTCCTAACCGGGACCGCTCGGATTAGCACAGATACGCAGTATTTT.

Here the CDR3 reads CASSVNTFQETQYF. The CDR3, as DNA: TGTGCCAGCTCCGTTAACACCTTCCAAGAGACCCAGTACTTC. V and J are TRBV12-3 or TRBV12-4 and TRBJ2-5, with unresolved D. V gave up 8 bases and J gave up 1 base, with 14 bases separating them. There are 14 residues in the CDR3.

The CDR3 loop is CSASGELEAFF. The CDR3 region has the DNA TGCAGTGCTAGTGGGGAGCTTGAAGCTTTCTTT. This sequence joins TRBV20-1 and TRBJ1-1; D uncertain. The CDR3 has 11 amino acids. The germline V gene encodes CDR1 DFQATT and CDR2 SNEGSKA (reference sequence). V was cut by 3 bases and J by 7 bases, with 9 bases left in between.

A note on this clonotype: One end of the junction does not line up with germline, which may come from a read error. V usage is TRBV18 and J usage is TRBJ2-1; D is undetermined. The germline CDR1 and CDR2 sequences are KGHSH and LQKENI. CDR3 length: 14 residues. Here the CDR3 DNA reads TGTGCCAGCTCACCACCTGGCTCCTACAATGGGCAGTTCTTC. It is translated as CASSPPGSYNGQFF.

V usage is TRBV12-3 or TRBV12-4 and J usage is TRBJ2-3, with 7 bases lining up with TRBD2. The CDR3 loop spans 19 amino acids. The V segment lost 5 bases and the J segment 3 bases; nucleotides outside the gene matches: 20. The CDR3 DNA sequence: TGTGCCAGCAGTGCGTCTAGCGGTGGTCGCAGCTCTAGAACAGATACGCAGTATTTT. Amino acid sequence: CASSASSGGRSSRTDTQYF.